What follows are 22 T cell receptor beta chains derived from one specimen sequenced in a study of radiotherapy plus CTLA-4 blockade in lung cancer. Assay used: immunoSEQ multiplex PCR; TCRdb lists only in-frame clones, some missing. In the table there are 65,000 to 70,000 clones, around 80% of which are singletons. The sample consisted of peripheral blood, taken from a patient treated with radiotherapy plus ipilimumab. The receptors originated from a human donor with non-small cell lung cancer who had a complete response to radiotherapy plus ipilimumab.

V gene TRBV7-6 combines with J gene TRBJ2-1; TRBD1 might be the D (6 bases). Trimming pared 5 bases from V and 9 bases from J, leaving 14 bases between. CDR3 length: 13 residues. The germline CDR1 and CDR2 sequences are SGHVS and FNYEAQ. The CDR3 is CASSPYRDREQFF. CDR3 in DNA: TGTGCCAGCAGCCCATACAGGGATCGTGAGCAGTTCTTC.

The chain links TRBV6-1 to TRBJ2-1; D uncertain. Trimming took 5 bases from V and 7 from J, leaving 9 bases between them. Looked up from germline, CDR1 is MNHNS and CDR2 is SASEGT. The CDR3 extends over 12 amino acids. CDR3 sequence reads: CASSLNGNEQFF. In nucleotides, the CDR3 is TGTGCCAGCAGTCTTAATGGGAATGAGCAGTTCTTC.

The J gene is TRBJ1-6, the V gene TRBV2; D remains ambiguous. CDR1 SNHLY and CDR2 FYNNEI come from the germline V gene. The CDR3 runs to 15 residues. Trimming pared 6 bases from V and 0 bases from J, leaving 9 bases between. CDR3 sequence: CASRDSSSYNSPLHF. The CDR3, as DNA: TGTGCCAGCAGGGACTCCAGCTCCTATAATTCACCCCTCCACTTT.

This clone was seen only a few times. The CDR3 region is CASSSGQVLGEQYV. The CDR3 DNA is TGTGCCAGCAGCTCCGGACAGGTATTGGGGGAGCAGTACGTC. The chain recombines TRBV5-6 with TRBJ2-7; 7 bases map to TRBD1. The trim removed 3 bases at V and 7 bases at J, leaving 10 bases unmatched. This CDR3 has 14 amino acids. The germline V gene encodes CDR1 SGHDT and CDR2 YYEEEE.

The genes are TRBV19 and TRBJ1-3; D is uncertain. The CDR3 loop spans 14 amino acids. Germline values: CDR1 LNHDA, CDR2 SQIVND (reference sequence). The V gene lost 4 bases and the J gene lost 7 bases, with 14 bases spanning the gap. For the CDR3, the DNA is TGTGCCAGTAGTACCCCGACAAGAGGGAACACCATATATTTT. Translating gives CASSTPTRGNTIYF. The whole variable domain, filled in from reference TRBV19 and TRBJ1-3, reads DGGITQSPKYLFRKEGQNVTLSCEQNLNHDAMYWYRQDPGQGLRLIYYSQIVNDFQKGDIAEGYSVSREKKESFPLTVTSAQKNPTAFYLCASSTPTRGNTIYFGEGSWLTVV.

CDR3 in DNA: TGTGCCAGTAGTTTCCCGTGGGGACAGGGGACTAAAATGAAGAATTCACCCCTCCACTTT. Protein: CASSFPWGQGTKMKNSPLHF. The V gene is TRBV19, the J gene TRBJ1-6; the match to TRBD1 covers 10 bases. Germline V lookup: CDR1 LNHDA, CDR2 SQIVND (reference sequence). Trimming removed 5 bases from V and 7 bases from J; junction bases left unmatched: 20. This CDR3 spans 20 amino acids.

CDR3 region: CASSLRAGGGILGAFF. In DNA form, the CDR3 reads TGTGCCAGCAGTCTACGGGCAGGGGGAGGCATTCTGGGAGCTTTCTTT. This rearrangement joins TRBV28 to TRBJ1-1, with 7 bases aligning to TRBD1. This CDR3 region has 16 residues. The germline CDR1 and CDR2 sequences are MDHEN and SYDVKM. Trimming removed 5 bases from V and 10 bases from J; junction bases left unmatched: 19.

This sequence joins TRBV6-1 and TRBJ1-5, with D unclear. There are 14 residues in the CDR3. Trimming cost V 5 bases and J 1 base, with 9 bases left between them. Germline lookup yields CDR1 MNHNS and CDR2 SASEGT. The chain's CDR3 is CASSRVSSNQPQHF. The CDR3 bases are TGTGCCAGCAGTAGGGTATCGAGCAATCAGCCCCAGCATTTT.

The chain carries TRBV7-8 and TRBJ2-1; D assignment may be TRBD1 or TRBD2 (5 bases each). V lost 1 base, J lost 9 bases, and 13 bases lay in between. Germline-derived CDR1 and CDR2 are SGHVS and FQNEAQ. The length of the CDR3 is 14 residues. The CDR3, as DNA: TGTGCCAGCAGCTTAGGGGGGTGGGGTTTTGAGCAGTTCTTC. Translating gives CASSLGGWGFEQFF.

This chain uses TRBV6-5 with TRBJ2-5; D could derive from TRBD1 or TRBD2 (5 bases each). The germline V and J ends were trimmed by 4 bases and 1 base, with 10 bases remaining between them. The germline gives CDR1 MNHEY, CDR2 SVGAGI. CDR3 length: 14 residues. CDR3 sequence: CASSSPGAQETQYF. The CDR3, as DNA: TGTGCCAGCAGTTCCCCCGGGGCCCAAGAGACCCAGTACTTC.

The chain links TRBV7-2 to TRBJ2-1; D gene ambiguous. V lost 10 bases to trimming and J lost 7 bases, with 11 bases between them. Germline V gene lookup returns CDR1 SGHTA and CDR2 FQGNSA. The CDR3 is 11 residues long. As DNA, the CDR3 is TGTGCCACGAGAGAGTCGAATGAGCAGTTCTTC. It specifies CATRESNEQFF.

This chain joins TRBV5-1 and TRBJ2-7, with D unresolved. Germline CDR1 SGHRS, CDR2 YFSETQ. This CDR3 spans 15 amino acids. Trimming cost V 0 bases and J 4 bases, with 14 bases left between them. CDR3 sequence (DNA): TGCGCCAGCAGCTTGGCCCCAGAACCCGAATACGAGCAGTACTTC. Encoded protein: CASSLAPEPEYEQYF.

CDR3 sequence: CASSLDRGHQPQHF. In DNA form, the CDR3 reads TGTGCCAGCAGCCTCGACAGGGGGCATCAGCCCCAGCATTTT. The chain is built from TRBV5-8 and TRBJ1-5; 10 bases are a match to TRBD1. This CDR3 is 14 amino acids long. Trimming cost V 4 bases and J 5 bases; bases outside gene matches: 3. The germline CDR1 and CDR2 sequences are SGHTS and YDEGEE.

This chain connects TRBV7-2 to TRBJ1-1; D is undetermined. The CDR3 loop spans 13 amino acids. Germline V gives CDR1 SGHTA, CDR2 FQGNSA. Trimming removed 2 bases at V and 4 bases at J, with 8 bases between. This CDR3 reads CASSLTKGTEAFF. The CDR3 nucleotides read TGTGCCAGCAGCTTAACAAAAGGCACTGAAGCTTTCTTT. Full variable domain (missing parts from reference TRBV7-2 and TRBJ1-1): GAGVSQSPSNKVTEKGKDVELRCDPISGHTALYWYRQSLGQGLEFLIYFQGNSAPDKSGLPSDRFSAERTGGSVSTLTIQRTQQEDSAVYLCASSLTKGTEAFFGQGTRLTVV.

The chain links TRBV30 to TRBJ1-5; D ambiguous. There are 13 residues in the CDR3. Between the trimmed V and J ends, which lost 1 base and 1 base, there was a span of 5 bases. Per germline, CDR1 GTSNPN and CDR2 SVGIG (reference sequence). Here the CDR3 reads CAWSEDSNQPQHF. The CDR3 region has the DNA TGTGCCTGGAGTGAGGACAGCAATCAGCCCCAGCATTTT.

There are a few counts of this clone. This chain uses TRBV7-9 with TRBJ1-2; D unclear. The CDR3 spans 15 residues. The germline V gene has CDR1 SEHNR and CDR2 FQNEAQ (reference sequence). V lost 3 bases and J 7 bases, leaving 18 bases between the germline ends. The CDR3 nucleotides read TGTGCCAGCAGCTTTGTCCCTCAGGTTGATGCTGGCTACACCTTC. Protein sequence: CASSFVPQVDAGYTF.

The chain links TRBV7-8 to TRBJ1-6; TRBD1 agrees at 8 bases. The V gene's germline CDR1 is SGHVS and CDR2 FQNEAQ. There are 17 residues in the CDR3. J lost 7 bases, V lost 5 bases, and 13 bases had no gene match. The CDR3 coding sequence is TGTGCCAGCAGCGCTACCAGGACAGGGATTCAGAATTCACCCCTCCACTTT. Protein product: CASSATRTGIQNSPLHF.

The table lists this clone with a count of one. CDR3 loop: CASSGTGTGSYEQYV. In nucleotides, the CDR3 is TGTGCCAGCAGCGGGACCGGGACTGGATCCTACGAGCAGTACGTC. This chain joins TRBV5-6 and TRBJ2-7, with D maybe TRBD2 (6 bases). CDR1 is SGHDT, CDR2 YYEEEE, per germline. The length of the CDR3 is 15 residues. Trimming stripped 4 bases from V and 1 base from J, with 15 bases between.

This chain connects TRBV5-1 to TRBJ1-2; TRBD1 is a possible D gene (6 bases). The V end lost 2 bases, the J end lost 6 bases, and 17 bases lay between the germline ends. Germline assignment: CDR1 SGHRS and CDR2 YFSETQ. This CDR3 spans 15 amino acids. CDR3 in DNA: TGCGCCAGCAGCTTCTCGTCGGGGGCGGTCGATGGCTACACCTTC. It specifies CASSFSSGAVDGYTF.

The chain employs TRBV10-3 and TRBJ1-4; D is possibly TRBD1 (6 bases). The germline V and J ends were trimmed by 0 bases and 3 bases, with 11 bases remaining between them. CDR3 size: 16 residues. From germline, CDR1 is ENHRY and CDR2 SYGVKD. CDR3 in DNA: TGTGCCATCAGTGAGTCTACGGGGGCTGCTAATGAAAAACTGTTTTTT. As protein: CAISESTGAANEKLFF.

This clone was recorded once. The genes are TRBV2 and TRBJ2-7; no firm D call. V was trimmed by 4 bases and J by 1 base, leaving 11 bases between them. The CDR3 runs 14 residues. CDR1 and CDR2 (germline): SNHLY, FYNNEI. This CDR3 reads CASSVGSLSYEQYF. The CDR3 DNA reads TGTGCCAGCAGTGTGGGCAGCTTATCCTACGAGCAGTACTTC. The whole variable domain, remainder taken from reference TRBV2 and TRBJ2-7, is EPEVTQTPSHQVTQMGQEVILRCVPISNHLYFYWYRQILGQKVEFLVSFYNNEISEKSEIFDDQFSVERPDGSNFTLKIRSTKLEDSAMYFCASSVGSLSYEQYFGPGTRLTVT.

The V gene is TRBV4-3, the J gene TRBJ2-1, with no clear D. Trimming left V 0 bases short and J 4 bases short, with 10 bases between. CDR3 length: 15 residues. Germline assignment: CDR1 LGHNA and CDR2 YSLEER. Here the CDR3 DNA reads TGCGCCAGCAGCCAAGATAAGACAAGTTACAATGAGCAGTTCTTC. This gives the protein CASSQDKTSYNEQFF.